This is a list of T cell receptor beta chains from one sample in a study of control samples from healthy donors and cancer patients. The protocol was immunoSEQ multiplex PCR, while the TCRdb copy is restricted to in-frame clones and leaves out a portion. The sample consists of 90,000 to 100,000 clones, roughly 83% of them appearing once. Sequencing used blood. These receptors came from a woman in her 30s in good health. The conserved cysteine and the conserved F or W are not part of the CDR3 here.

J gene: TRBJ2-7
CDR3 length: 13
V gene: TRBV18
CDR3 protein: ASSPITGSSYEQY

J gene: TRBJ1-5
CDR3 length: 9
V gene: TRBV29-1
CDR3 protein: PSFLNQPQH

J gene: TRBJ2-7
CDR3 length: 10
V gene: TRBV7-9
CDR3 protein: ASSSPGYEQY

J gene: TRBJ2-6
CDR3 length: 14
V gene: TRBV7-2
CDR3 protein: ASSSSGTAGANVLT

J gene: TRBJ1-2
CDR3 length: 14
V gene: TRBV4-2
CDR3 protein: ASSQDSRAEGYGYT

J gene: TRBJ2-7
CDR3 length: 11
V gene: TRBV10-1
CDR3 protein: ASSPTGFHEQY

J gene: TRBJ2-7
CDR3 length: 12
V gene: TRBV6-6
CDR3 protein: ASNLQGAEYEQY

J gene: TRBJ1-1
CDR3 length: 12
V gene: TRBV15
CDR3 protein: ATSQGQLNTEAF

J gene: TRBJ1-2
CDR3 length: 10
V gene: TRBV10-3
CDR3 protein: AINRSNYGYT

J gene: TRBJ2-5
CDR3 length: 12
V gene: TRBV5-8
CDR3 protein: ASRRGLAQETQY

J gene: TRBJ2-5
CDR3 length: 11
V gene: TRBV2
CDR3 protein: ASSVYLRETQY

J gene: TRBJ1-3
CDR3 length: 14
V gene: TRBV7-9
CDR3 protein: ASSQGQYISGNTIY

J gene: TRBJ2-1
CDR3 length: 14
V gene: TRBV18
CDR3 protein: ASSSGQGSSYNEQF

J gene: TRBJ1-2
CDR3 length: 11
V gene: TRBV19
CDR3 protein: ASSIERRDGYT

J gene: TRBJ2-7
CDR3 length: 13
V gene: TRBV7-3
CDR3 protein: ASSLSGTGPYEQY

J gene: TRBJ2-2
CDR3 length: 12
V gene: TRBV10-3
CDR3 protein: AISGAGDTGELF

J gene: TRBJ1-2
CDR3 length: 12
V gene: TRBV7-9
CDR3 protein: ASSTKSGANGYT

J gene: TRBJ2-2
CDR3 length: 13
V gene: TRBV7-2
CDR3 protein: ASSPGLILSGELF

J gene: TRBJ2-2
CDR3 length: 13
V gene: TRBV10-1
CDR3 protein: ASSEGGLGTGELF

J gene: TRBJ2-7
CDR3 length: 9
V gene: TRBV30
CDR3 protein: AWRQGWEQY

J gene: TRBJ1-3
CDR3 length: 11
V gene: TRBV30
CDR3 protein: AWTTGTGNTIY

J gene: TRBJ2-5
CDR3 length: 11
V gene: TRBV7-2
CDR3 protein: ASSPRLQETQY

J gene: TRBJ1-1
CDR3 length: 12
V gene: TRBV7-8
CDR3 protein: ASSLGGTGAEAF

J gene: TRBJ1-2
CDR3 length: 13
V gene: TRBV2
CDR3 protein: ASSPGSFGSTGYT

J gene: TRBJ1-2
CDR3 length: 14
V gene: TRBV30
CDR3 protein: AWSRGGLSPNYGYT

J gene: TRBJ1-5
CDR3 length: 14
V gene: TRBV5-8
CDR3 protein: ASSPPARISNQPQH

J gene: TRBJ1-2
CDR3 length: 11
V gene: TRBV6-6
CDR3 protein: ASSTSGWEGYT

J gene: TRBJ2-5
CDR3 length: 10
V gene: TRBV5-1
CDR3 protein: ASSRDQETQY

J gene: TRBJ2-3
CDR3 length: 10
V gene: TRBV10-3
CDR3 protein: ATQGISDTQY

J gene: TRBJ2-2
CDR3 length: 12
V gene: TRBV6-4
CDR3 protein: ASKGQGDTGELF